Presented here are 9 T cell receptor beta chains from one specimen sequenced in a study of blood T cell repertoires in COVID-19. Using immunoSEQ multiplex PCR, the repertoire was profiled, and TCRdb retains in-frame clones only, with some absent. The sample includes approximately 100,000 clones, roughly 86% of them seen just once. Sequencing was performed on peripheral blood. These receptors all come from a woman under 40 with acute or convalescent COVID-19.

This sequence joins TRBV28 and TRBJ1-2, with 10 bases lining up with TRBD1. Losses at the gene ends were 5 bases for V and 5 bases for J; bases not matched to a gene: 14. CDR3 length equals 17 residues. The germline V gene encodes CDR1 MDHEN and CDR2 SYDVKM. As DNA, the CDR3 is TGTGCCAGCAGTCCTCCGGGACAGGGGCCCCCTGGGTATGGCTACACCTTC. This translates into CASSPPGQGPPGYGYTF.

This chain uses TRBV10-3 with TRBJ1-4; 7 bases fit TRBD1. Unmatched junction bases numbered 12, after V lost 0 bases and J lost 2 bases. Germline V gene data show CDR1 as ENHRY and CDR2 as SYGVKD. This CDR3 spans 19 amino acids. CDR3 residues: CAISESPPGGRATNEKLFF. The CDR3 DNA reads as TGTGCCATCAGTGAGTCTCCCCCAGGGGGTCGTGCGACTAATGAAAAACTGTTTTTT.

This clone was recorded a few times. CDR3 DNA sequence: TGTGCCAGCTCCTCCGTGGTATCTAGCTCCTACGAGCAGTACTTC. It is translated as CASSSVVSSSYEQYF. The V and J genes are TRBV11-1 and TRBJ2-7; the D is unclear. The germline gives CDR1 SGHAT, CDR2 FQDESV (reference sequence). The V end was cut by 8 bases, the J end by 0 bases, with 17 bases between. CDR3 size: 15 residues. Full variable domain (outside the CDR3, taken from reference TRBV11-1 and TRBJ2-7): EAEVAQSPRYKITEKSQAVAFWCDPISGHATLYWYRQILGQGPELLVQFQDESVVDDSQLPKDRFSAERLKGVDSTLKIQPAELGDSAMYLCASSSVVSSSYEQYFGPGTRLTVT.

The V call is TRBV13, the J call TRBJ1-2, with D possibly TRBD1 on 5 matching bases. Germline V CDR1 and CDR2: PRHDT, FYEKMQ (reference sequence). There are 13 residues in the CDR3. Trimming took 2 bases from V and 8 from J, leaving 12 bases between them. CDR3 bases: TGTGCCAGCAGCTTAATAAGGGGCGAAGGCTACACCTTC. Encoded protein: CASSLIRGEGYTF. The variable domain in full, completed from reference TRBV13 and TRBJ1-2, reads AAGVIQSPRHLIKEKRETATLKCYPIPRHDTVYWYQQGPGQDPQFLISFYEKMQSDKGSIPDRFSAQQFSDYHSELNMSSLELGDSALYFCASSLIRGEGYTFGSGTRLTVV.

The chain recombines TRBV19 with TRBJ2-5; D gene unclear. Trimming left V 5 bases short and J 4 bases short, with 11 bases between. Germline assignment: CDR1 LNHDA and CDR2 SQIVND (reference sequence). This CDR3 has 13 amino acids. As DNA, the CDR3 is TGTGCCAGTAGTCCCAGACATAGAGAGACCCAGTACTTC. Protein: CASSPRHRETQYF.

The genes are TRBV6-5 and TRBJ2-3; 7 bases agree with TRBD1. The germline V gene encodes CDR1 MNHEY and CDR2 SVGAGI. J was trimmed by 2 bases and V by 2 bases; bases with no gene match: 4. CDR3 size: 15 residues. CDR3 DNA sequence: TGTGCCAGCAGTTACCAACAGGGGATCACAGATACGCAGTATTTT. It codes for CASSYQQGITDTQYF.

J is TRBJ2-7 and V is TRBV19, with 11 positions matching TRBD1. Germline CDR1 and CDR2: LNHDA and SQIVND (reference sequence). V shed 3 bases and J 3 bases; nucleotides not matched to a gene: 1. This CDR3 contains 14 residues. CDR3 DNA: TGTGCCAGTAGTATGGGGACAGGGGGCTACGAGCAGTACTTC. This gives the protein CASSMGTGGYEQYF.

The gene calls are TRBV9 and TRBJ2-5; D might be TRBD1 (6 bases). This CDR3 comprises 15 residues. The germline CDR1 and CDR2 sequences are SGDLS and YYNGEE. Between the trimmed V and J ends, which lost 0 bases and 9 bases, there was a span of 18 bases. CDR3 residues: CASSVEQGLVAAQYF. Written as DNA, the CDR3 is TGTGCCAGCAGCGTAGAGCAGGGGCTCGTTGCGGCCCAGTACTTC.

This clone came up a few times. Other DNA sequences in the sample encode the same CDR3. The CDR3 bases are TGTGCCAGCAGTCGGAACAGGGGCTACGAGCAGTACTTC. Amino acids: CASSRNRGYEQYF. J is TRBJ2-7 and V is TRBV12-3 or TRBV12-4; 7 positions agree with TRBD1. V trimming: 5 bases; J trimming: 3 bases; junction bases outside the gene matches: 4. CDR3 length equals 13 residues.